This entry lists 17 T cell receptor beta chains sequenced from one sample in a study of OX40 agonist ivuxolimab in advanced cancers. Data came from immunoSEQ multiplex PCR; TCRdb stores just in-frame clones and leaves some out. The sample has tens of thousands of clones, approximately 84% seen once; the top ten hold 3.5% to 4.5%. The source was CD4+ or CD8+ T cells sorted from blood, collected in a trial of the OX40 agonist ivuxolimab. The source is an adult with an advanced solid tumor such as melanoma, head and neck, liver or kidney cancer.

J is TRBJ2-7 and V is TRBV28; D ambiguous. Per germline, CDR1 MDHEN and CDR2 SYDVKM. Between the trimmed V and J ends, which lost 1 base and 5 bases, there was a span of 15 bases. This CDR3 contains 15 residues. CDR3 region: CASSLSAQVGHEQYF. For the CDR3, the DNA is TGTGCCAGCAGTTTATCGGCGCAGGTCGGTCACGAGCAGTACTTC.

V is TRBV19 and J is TRBJ2-1; no clear D. The V and J ends lost 5 bases and 2 bases respectively, with 13 bases between them. Germline V gene data show CDR1 as LNHDA and CDR2 as SQIVND (reference sequence). The CDR3 has 15 residues. The CDR3 DNA follows: TGTGCCAGTAGTTCCTCACGGACGGCCTACAATGAGCAGTTCTTC. Its translation: CASSSSRTAYNEQFF.

The rearrangement joins TRBV6-5 to TRBJ1-4, with D possibly being TRBD1 (5 bases). Germline-derived CDR1 and CDR2 are MNHEY and SVGAGI. V lost 4 bases and J lost 15, with 21 bases in between. This CDR3 contains 14 residues. This chain's CDR3 is CASSSLGRRPMVFF. Written as DNA, the CDR3 is TGTGCCAGCAGTTCGCTGGGACGGCGGCCAATGGTGTTTTTT.

V and J are TRBV6-6 and TRBJ2-3; no reliable D call. From germline, CDR1 is MNHNY and CDR2 SVGAGI (reference sequence). The CDR3 has 15 residues. V was trimmed by 2 bases and J by 1 base, leaving 10 bases between them. The CDR3 nucleotides are TGTGCCAGCAGTTACGGCCAGGCGGGCACAGATACGCAGTATTTT. As protein: CASSYGQAGTDTQYF.

This clone was seen a few times. The chain links TRBV29-1 to TRBJ1-1; D is undetermined. V shed 7 bases and J shed 1 base, with 10 bases lying between them. There are 12 residues in the CDR3. Germline V gene lookup returns CDR1 SQVTM and CDR2 ANQGSEA. The CDR3 sequence: CSARQTNTEAFF. CDR3 coding DNA: TGCAGCGCACGGCAGACGAACACTGAAGCTTTCTTT.

The CDR3 region has the DNA TGTGCCAGCAGCCAAGTCTCCAGCGGGGGGTCGTCTAGCACAGATACGCAGTATTTT. Encoded protein: CASSQVSSGGSSSTDTQYF. This chain joins TRBV4-2 and TRBJ2-3; 9 bases align to TRBD2. The trim removed 1 base at V and 0 bases at J, leaving 11 bases unmatched. This CDR3 has 19 residues. The germline V gene has CDR1 LGHNA and CDR2 YNFKEQ.

The table lists this clone with a few counts. J is TRBJ1-1 and V is TRBV5-1, with D uncertain. The CDR3 is 15 residues long. Germline lookup yields CDR1 SGHRS and CDR2 YFSETQ. V lost 0 bases and J lost 1, with 10 bases in between. CDR3 amino acids: CASSLDRLPNTEAFF. The CDR3 DNA reads as TGCGCCAGCAGCTTGGATAGGCTCCCGAACACTGAAGCTTTCTTT.

As regards this clone: The junction does not match germline at one end; this may be a read error. V is TRBV19 and J is TRBJ2-7; tentative D call: TRBD1 (6 bases). Germline assignment: CDR1 LNHDA and CDR2 SQIVND (reference sequence). This CDR3 region has 13 residues. The CDR3 coding sequence is TGTGCCAGTAGTATAAGGGACACCGTTTCCCTTTTCTTC. It translates to CASSIRDTVSLFF. The full variable domain, its missing parts supplied by reference TRBV19 and TRBJ2-7, is DGGITQSPKYLFRKEGQNVTLSCEQNLNHDAMYWYRQDPGQGLRLIYYSQIVNDFQKGDIAEGYSVSREKKESFPLTVTSAQKNPTAFYLCASSIRDTVSLFFGPGTRLTVT.

There are a few counts of this clone. V and J are TRBV29-1 and TRBJ2-3; 9 bases fit TRBD2. Germline values: CDR1 SQVTM, CDR2 ANQGSEA. V was clipped by 3 bases and J by 0 bases; unmatched bases: 7. The CDR3 runs 16 residues. The chain's CDR3 is CSVDGAAGGSTDTQYF. The CDR3 DNA is TGCAGCGTTGACGGGGCCGCGGGGGGGAGCACAGATACGCAGTATTTT.

The chain uses TRBV6-6 and TRBJ2-5, with D maybe TRBD1 (5 bases). The V gene lost 7 bases and the J gene lost 4 bases, with 13 bases spanning the gap. Germline CDR1 and CDR2: MNHNY and SVGAGI (reference sequence). The CDR3 covers 13 residues. In DNA, the CDR3 is TGTGCCAGCAAGGGGCTGCCCCGAGAGACCCAGTACTTC. Protein sequence: CASKGLPRETQYF.

V usage is TRBV4-1 and J usage is TRBJ1-1; maybe TRBD1 (6 bases). V was pared by 0 bases and J by 1 base, with 15 bases between. This CDR3 region has 17 residues. CDR1 is MGHRA, CDR2 YSYEKL, per germline. The CDR3 DNA is TGCGCCAGCAGCCAAGATCTACGGCAGGGGAAGAACACTGAAGCTTTCTTT. This sequence encodes CASSQDLRQGKNTEAFF.

In this sample, this clone turned up a few times. CDR3 sequence reads: CASSLSRGTGWDMNTEAFF. The CDR3 nucleotides are TGTGCCAGCAGCTTATCCCGCGGGACCGGCTGGGATATGAACACTGAAGCTTTCTTT. The rearrangement links TRBV11-2 to TRBJ1-1; D perhaps matches TRBD1 (5 bases). V lost 2 bases and J lost 0, with 22 bases in between. There are 19 residues in the CDR3. Germline V gene data show CDR1 as SGHAT and CDR2 as FQNNGV. Together with reference TRBV11-2 and TRBJ1-1, the CDR3 gives the full variable domain: EAGVAQSPRYKIIEKRQSVAFWCNPISGHATLYWYQQILGQGPKLLIQFQNNGVVDDSQLPKDRFSAERLKGVDSTLKIQPAKLEDSAVYLCASSLSRGTGWDMNTEAFFGQGTRLTVV.

The rearrangement uses TRBV5-8 and TRBJ1-2; D is possibly TRBD1 (5 bases). V lost 0 bases and J lost 3, with 12 bases in between. Germline CDR1 is SGHTS and CDR2 is YDEGEE. The CDR3 is 15 amino acids. The CDR3 DNA reads TGTGCCAGCAGCTTGGCGGCAGGGACCCACTATGGCTACACCTTC. Protein sequence: CASSLAAGTHYGYTF. The full variable domain, with the rest looked up from reference TRBV5-8 and TRBJ1-2, is EAGVTQSPTHLIKTRGQQATLRCSPISGHTSVYWYQQALGLGLQFLLWYDEGEERNRGNFPPRFSGRQFPNYSSELNVNALELEDSALYLCASSLAAGTHYGYTFGSGTRLTVV.

V is TRBV7-2 and J is TRBJ1-2; 9 nucleotides match TRBD1. Losses at the gene ends were 3 bases for V and 2 bases for J; bases not matched to a gene: 4. The CDR3 consists of 15 residues. The germline V gene encodes CDR1 SGHTA and CDR2 FQGNSA. Here the CDR3 reads CASSFTGQGNYGYTF. CDR3 nucleotide sequence: TGTGCCAGCAGCTTCACAGGACAGGGGAACTATGGCTACACCTTC.

This chain connects TRBV11-2 to TRBJ2-2; D gene unclear. Germline V gene sequence: CDR1 SGHAT, CDR2 FQNNGV. The V gene lost 1 base and the J gene lost 4 bases, with 7 bases spanning the gap. This CDR3 has 14 amino acids. CDR3 sequence (DNA): TGTGCCAGCAGCTTAGGATGGAGCACCGGGGAGCTGTTTTTT. Its translation: CASSLGWSTGELFF.

The chain is built from TRBV7-9 and TRBJ2-3, with D possibly TRBD2 on 6 matching bases. V was clipped by 5 bases and J by 3 bases, with 18 bases between them. Germline V gives CDR1 SEHNR, CDR2 FQNEAQ (reference sequence). The CDR3 extends over 16 amino acids. The CDR3 sequence is CASSPSYGRKTDTQYF. DNA of the CDR3: TGTGCCAGCAGCCCTAGTTATGGGAGGAAGACAGATACGCAGTATTTT.

The chain has TRBV7-6 and TRBJ1-1; D is undetermined. The V end lost 4 bases, the J end lost 8 bases, and 14 bases lay between the germline ends. From germline, CDR1 is SGHVS and CDR2 FNYEAQ. CDR3 size: 13 residues. CDR3 coding DNA: TGTGCCAGCAGCTCTCCTATTGGTCGGGAAGCTTTCTTT. It translates to CASSSPIGREAFF.